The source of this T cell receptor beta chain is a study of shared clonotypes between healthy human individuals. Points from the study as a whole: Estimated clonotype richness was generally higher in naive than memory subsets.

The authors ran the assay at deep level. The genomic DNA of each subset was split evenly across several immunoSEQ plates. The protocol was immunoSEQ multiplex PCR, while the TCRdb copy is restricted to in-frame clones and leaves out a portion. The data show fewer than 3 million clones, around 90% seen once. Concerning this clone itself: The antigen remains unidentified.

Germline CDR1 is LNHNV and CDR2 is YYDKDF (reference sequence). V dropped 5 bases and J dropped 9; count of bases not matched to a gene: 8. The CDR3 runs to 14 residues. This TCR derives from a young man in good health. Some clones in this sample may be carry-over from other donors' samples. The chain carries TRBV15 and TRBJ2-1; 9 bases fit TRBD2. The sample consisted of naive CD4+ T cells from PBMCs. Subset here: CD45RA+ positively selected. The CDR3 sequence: CATSRGGRAGEQFF. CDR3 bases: TGTGCCACCAGCCGGGGCGGGAGGGCCGGTGAGCAGTTCTTC.